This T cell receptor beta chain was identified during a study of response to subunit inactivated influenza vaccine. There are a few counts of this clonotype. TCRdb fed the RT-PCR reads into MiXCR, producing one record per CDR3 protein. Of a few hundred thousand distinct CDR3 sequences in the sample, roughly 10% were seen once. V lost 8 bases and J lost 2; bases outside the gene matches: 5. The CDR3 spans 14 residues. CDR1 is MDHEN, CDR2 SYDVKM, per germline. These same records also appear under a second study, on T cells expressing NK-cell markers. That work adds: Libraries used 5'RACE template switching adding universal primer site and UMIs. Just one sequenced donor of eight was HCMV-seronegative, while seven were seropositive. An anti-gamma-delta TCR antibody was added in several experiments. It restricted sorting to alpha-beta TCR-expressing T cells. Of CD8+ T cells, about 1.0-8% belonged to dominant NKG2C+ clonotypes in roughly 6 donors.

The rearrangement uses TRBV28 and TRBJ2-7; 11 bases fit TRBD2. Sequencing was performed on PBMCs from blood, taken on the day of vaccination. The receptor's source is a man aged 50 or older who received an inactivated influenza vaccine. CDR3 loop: CASGRLAGTYEQYF. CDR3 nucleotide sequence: TGTGCCAGCGGACGACTAGCGGGGACCTACGAGCAGTACTTC.